This T cell receptor beta chain was sequenced during a study of human T cells and chemical hapten exposure. Study-wide results and caveats: The presence of alopecia in the donors means their immune response may differ from healthy people's.

Time point here: pre-sensitization, week 0. Sample treatment: therapeutic diphenylcyclopropenone sensitization with weekly scalp DPC. Alopecia patients, 18 to 70 years old and DPC-suitable, served as donors. In the authors' methods: Samples held a median of around 100,000 TCRs, range roughly 23,224–750,000. In TCRdb, the RACE reads were re-called with MiXCR into one record per CDR3 protein. The V and J calls and clone size are TCRdb's, not the authors'. Among about 260,000 distinct CDR3 sequences listed, roughly 8.9% were seen once. On this clonotype itself: Antigen specificity is unknown.

Germline V gene data show CDR1 as LGHDT and CDR2 as YNNKEL (reference sequence). CDR3 length: 14 amino acids. Trimming shortened V by 0 bases and J by 9 bases, and 12 bases separated the two germline ends. This TCR derives from a woman between 40 and 55 years old with alopecia areata. Some clones in this sample may be carry-over from other donors' samples. Material: whole blood, obtained in connection with sensitization to the hapten diphenylcyclopropenone (DPC). The genes are TRBV3-1 and TRBJ2-1, with D possibly TRBD2 on 6 matching bases. CDR3 bases: TGTGCCAGCAGCCAAGATCCGGTGGGGGGTGAGCAGTTCTTC. Amino acids: CASSQDPVGGEQFF.